The sample holds one count of the clone carrying this TCR beta chain. The data were produced by immunoSEQ multiplex PCR, yet TCRdb's version contains in-frame clones alone and is incomplete. The table has 150,000 to 200,000 clones, about 87% seen once. The data were obtained in a study of radiation and T cells in renal cell carcinoma. Between the trimmed V and J ends, which lost 1 base and 6 bases, there was a span of 17 bases. Germline CDR1 SGDLS, CDR2 YYNGEE. The CDR3 sequence is 16 residues long. Time point given: blood 4 weeks post-SBRT, at nephrectomy. The treatment denotes: 15 Gy SBRT to primary tumor, nephrectomy 4 weeks later. Blood was sampled at baseline, 2 weeks and 4 weeks after SBRT.

This clonotype was obtained from a woman aged 50 to 60 with renal cell carcinoma. This material consisted of blood, taken from a patient whose treatment included radiotherapy and nephrectomy. The chain uses TRBV9 and TRBJ2-1, with D perhaps assigned TRBD1 or TRBD2 (5 bases each). In DNA form, the CDR3 reads TGTGCCAGCAGCGTACCGAGGGGCCGAGCAATCAATGAGCAGTTCTTC. Translated, it gives CASSVPRGRAINEQFF.